This is a list of T cell receptor beta chains from one sample in a study of CXCR3-negative and CXCR3-positive naive CD8 T cells. From its re-call of the 5' RACE reads, TCRdb lists each CDR3 protein once, without DNA. Its listing shows more than 50,000 distinct CDR3 sequences. Specimen: naive CXCR3- CD8+ T cells from blood. The receptors derive from a human donor in good health. Some clones in this sample may be carry-over from other donors' samples. Each CDR3 is given with its conserved first and last residue.

>TRBJ2-3|TRBV27
CASSGLAGASTDTQYF
>TRBJ2-2|TRBV6-5
CASSYANSPNTGELFF
>TRBJ2-4|TRBV5-1
CASSFGIQGRDIQYF
>TRBJ2-7|TRBV28
CASSLGDRLYEQYF
>TRBJ2-1|TRBV7-9
CASSLGRGAYNEQFF
>TRBJ1-5|TRBV28
CASSKQRGWINQPQHF
>TRBJ1-2|TRBV28
CASSPAGVNQGAFALGDYGYTF
>TRBJ2-7|TRBV5-1
CASSLNEGPYEQYF
>TRBJ2-2|TRBV29-1
CSVFVVLRTPSTGELFF
>TRBJ2-7|TRBV7-2
CASSHSSGSYEQYF
>TRBJ2-7|TRBV12-3/TRBV12-4
CASSLTPVGDNEQYF
>TRBJ1-1|TRBV5-1
CASSSPGDLEAFF
>TRBJ1-5|TRBV6-2/TRBV6-3
CASSYSSYSNQPQHF
>TRBJ2-2|TRBV28
CASEPTFSAGELFF
>TRBJ2-1|TRBV28
CASSSLPPAGGSYNEQFF